The 9 T cell receptor beta chains listed next were all sequenced from one sample in a study of OX40 agonist ivuxolimab in advanced cancers. Libraries were prepared by immunoSEQ multiplex PCR; TCRdb keeps only in-frame clonotypes and omits some of them. The sample lists 98,000 or so clones; around 93% were seen once. Sequencing used CD4+ or CD8+ T cells sorted from blood, obtained in a trial of the OX40 agonist ivuxolimab. Receptors originate from an adult with an advanced solid tumor such as melanoma, head and neck, liver or kidney cancer.

The rearrangement uses TRBV6-5 and TRBJ1-2; maybe TRBD1 (5 bases). This CDR3 spans 14 amino acids. V was clipped by 8 bases and J by 0 bases, with 13 bases between them. Per the germline V gene, CDR1 is MNHEY and CDR2 is SVGAGI. The CDR3 coding sequence is TGTGCCAGCTGTCGGGACGGAACTAACTATGGCTACACCTTC. Protein: CASCRDGTNYGYTF.

Many counts were recorded for this clone. The rearrangement joins TRBV9 to TRBJ1-2, with D tentatively TRBD1 (6 bases). CDR1 and CDR2 from the germline V gene are SGDLS and YYNGEE. The CDR3 extends over 13 amino acids. Trimming removed 3 bases at V and 6 bases at J, with 12 bases between. The CDR3 region is CASSAGQPHGYTF. CDR3 DNA sequence: TGTGCCAGCAGCGCAGGACAGCCTCATGGCTACACCTTC.

The chain is built from TRBV18 and TRBJ2-3; D unclear. The V gene lost 0 bases and the J gene lost 3 bases, with 4 bases spanning the gap. The CDR3 has 13 amino acids. Germline-derived CDR1 and CDR2 are KGHSH and LQKENI. CDR3 in amino acids: CASSPPTTDTQYF. In DNA, the CDR3 is TGTGCCAGCTCACCACCGACGACAGATACGCAGTATTTT.

As regards this clone: Other DNA sequences from this sample encode an identical CDR3 as well. V gene TRBV5-1 combines with J gene TRBJ2-3; 12 bases align to TRBD2. Germline V gives CDR1 SGHRS, CDR2 YFSETQ. CDR3 size: 14 residues. Losses at the gene ends were 4 bases for V and 3 bases for J; bases not matched to a gene: 0. The CDR3 sequence: CASSLAGGTDTQYF. The DNA of the CDR3 is TGCGCCAGCAGCCTAGCGGGAGGGACAGATACGCAGTATTTT. Based on the CDR3 plus reference TRBV5-1 and TRBJ2-3, the full variable domain is KAGVTQTPRYLIKTRGQQVTLSCSPISGHRSVSWYQQTPGQGLQFLFEYFSETQRNKGNFPGRFSGRQFSNSRSEMNVSTLELGDSALYLCASSLAGGTDTQYFGPGTRLTVL.

This clone was observed a handful of times. The chain is built from TRBV5-4 and TRBJ2-1; D is unclear. Germline V gene lookup returns CDR1 SGHNT and CDR2 YYREEE (reference sequence). Between the trimmed V and J ends, which lost 3 bases and 5 bases, there was a span of 9 bases. The CDR3 is 13 amino acids. For the CDR3, the DNA is TGTGCCAGCAGCTCTCCCCTGGACAATGAGCAGTTCTTC. Its protein is CASSSPLDNEQFF.

V gene TRBV19 combines with J gene TRBJ1-1; a possible D gene is TRBD1 (5 bases). This CDR3 is 15 amino acids long. V lost 3 bases and J 0 bases, leaving 11 bases between the germline ends. CDR1 is LNHDA, CDR2 SQIVND, per germline (reference sequence). CDR3 protein: CASSISRQLNTEAFF. Here the CDR3 DNA reads TGTGCCAGTAGTATTAGTAGACAGTTGAACACTGAAGCTTTCTTT.

The genes are TRBV7-9 and TRBJ2-3; the match to TRBD1 covers 7 bases. J lost 7 bases, V lost 5 bases, and 3 bases had no gene match. The CDR3 covers 12 residues. Per germline, CDR1 SEHNR and CDR2 FQNEAQ (reference sequence). In nucleotides, the CDR3 is TGTGCCAGCAGCAAACAGGGGTATACGCAGTATTTT. Amino acids: CASSKQGYTQYF.

In DNA, the CDR3 is TGTGCCAGCATCCAGTCGGGGACGACTGAAGCTTTCTTT. Protein sequence: CASIQSGTTEAFF. The V and J genes are TRBV6-5 and TRBJ1-1; a possible D gene is TRBD1 (5 bases). Trimming shortened V by 7 bases and J by 5 bases, and 14 bases separated the two germline ends. In germline, CDR1 is MNHEY, CDR2 SVGAGI. This CDR3 contains 13 residues.

The gene calls are TRBV4-2 and TRBJ2-1; D is uncertain. This CDR3 comprises 15 residues. Trimming cost V 0 bases and J 9 bases, with 15 bases left between them. Germline V gene sequence: CDR1 LGHNA, CDR2 YNFKEQ. CDR3 sequence reads: CASSQDRTVEAEQFF. CDR3 bases: TGTGCCAGCAGCCAAGACCGAACGGTAGAGGCTGAGCAGTTCTTC.